This T cell receptor (beta chain) came from a study of graft-versus-host responses after intestinal transplantation. Background on the study: All of the recipients had induction that used anti-thymocyte globulin, then tacrolimus and steroids for about 3 years.

The graft tissue was processed, and this released both intraepithelial and lamina propria lymphocytes. The table came from immunoSEQ multiplex PCR; TCRdb's copy has only in-frame clones and leaves some out. The table includes about 60,000 clones, under 90% detected once. Broader study findings: Graft-versus-host to host-versus-graft clonal ratios in allografts were high in patients with graft-donor T cell macrochimerism.

This clone was counted a single time. Its antigen is still unknown. The clonotype originates from a human patient who received an intestinal transplant, so some T cells may come from the graft donor. The source material was ileum tissue, sampled 350 to 400 days after transplant.

The CDR3 sequence is CASSLGWGISSYEQYF. The CDR3 DNA follows: TGCGCCAGCAGCTTGGGCTGGGGGATAAGCTCCTACGAGCAGTACTTC. The J gene is TRBJ2-7, the V gene TRBV5-1; D is tentatively TRBD1 or TRBD2 (5 bases each). Trimming cost V 0 bases and J 0 bases, with 13 bases left between them. The CDR3 runs 16 residues. Germline values: CDR1 SGHRS, CDR2 YFSETQ.